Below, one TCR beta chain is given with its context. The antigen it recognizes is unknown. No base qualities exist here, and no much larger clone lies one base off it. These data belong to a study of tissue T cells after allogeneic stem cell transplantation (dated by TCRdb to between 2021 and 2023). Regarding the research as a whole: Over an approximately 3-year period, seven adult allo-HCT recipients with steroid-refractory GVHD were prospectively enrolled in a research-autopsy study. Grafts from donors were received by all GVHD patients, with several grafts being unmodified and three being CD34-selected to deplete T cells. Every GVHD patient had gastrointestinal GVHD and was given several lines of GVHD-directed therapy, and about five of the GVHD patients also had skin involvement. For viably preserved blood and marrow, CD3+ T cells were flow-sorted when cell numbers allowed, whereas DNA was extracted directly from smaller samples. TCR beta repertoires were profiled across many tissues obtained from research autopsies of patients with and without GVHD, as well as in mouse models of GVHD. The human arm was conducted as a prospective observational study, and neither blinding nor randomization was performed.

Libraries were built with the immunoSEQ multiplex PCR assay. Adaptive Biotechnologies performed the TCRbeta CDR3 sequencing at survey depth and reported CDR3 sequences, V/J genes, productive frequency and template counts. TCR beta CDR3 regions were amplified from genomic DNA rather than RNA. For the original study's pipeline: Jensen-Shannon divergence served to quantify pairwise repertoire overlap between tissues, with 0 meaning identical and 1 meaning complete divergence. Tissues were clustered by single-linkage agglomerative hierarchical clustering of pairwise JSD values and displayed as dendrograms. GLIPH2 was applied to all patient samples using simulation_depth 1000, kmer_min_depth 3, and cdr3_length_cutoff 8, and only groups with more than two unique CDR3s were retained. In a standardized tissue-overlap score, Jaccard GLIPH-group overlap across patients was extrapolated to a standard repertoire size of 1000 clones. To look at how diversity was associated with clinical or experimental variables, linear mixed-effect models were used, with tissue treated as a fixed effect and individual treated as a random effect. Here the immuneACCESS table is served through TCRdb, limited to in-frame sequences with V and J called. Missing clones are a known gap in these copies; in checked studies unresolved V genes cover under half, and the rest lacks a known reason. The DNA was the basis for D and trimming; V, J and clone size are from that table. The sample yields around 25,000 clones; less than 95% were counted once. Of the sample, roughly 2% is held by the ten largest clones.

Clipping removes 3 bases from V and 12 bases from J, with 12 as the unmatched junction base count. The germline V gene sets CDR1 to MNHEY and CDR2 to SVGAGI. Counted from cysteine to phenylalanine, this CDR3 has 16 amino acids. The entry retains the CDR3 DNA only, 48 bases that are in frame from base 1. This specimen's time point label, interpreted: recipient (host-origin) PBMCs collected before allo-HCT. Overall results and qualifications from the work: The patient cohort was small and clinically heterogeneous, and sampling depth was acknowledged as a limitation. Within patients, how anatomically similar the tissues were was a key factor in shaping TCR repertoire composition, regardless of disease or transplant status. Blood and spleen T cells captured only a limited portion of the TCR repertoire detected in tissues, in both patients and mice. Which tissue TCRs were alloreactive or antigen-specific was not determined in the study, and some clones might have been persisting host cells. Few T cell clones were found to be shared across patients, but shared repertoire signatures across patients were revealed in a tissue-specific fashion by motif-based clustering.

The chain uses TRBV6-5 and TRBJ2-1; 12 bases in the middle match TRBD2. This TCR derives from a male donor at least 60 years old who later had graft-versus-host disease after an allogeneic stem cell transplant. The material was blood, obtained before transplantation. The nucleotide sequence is TGTGCCAGCAGTTATAGGACTAGCGGGGCCTCGGGTGGGCAGTTCTTC. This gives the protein CASSYRTSGASGGQFF.